The sequence of this T cell receptor (beta chain) was determined in a study of T cell changes during pregnancy in multiple sclerosis. Data came from immunoSEQ multiplex PCR; TCRdb stores just in-frame clones and leaves some out. The sample includes 40,000 or so clones, approximately 90% seen only once; the top ten take approximately 6.7%. J lost 5 bases, V lost 5 bases, and 3 bases had no gene match. The CDR3 is 13 amino acids. CDR1 and CDR2 (germline): SGHDT, YYEEEE. The chain uses TRBV5-6 and TRBJ2-7; 11 bases match TRBD2. This specimen consisted of CD8+ T cells from peripheral blood mononuclear cells, obtained in the third trimester of pregnancy. The TCR was taken from a female donor with multiple sclerosis, enrolled in a pregnancy study. The CDR3 sequence is CASRPTSGDEQYF. CDR3 coding DNA: TGTGCCAGCAGGCCGACTAGCGGGGACGAGCAGTACTTC.